Below, 11 T cell receptor beta chains from the same sample are listed, as sequenced in a study of PD-1 blockade in classical Hodgkin lymphoma. Time point here: cycle 4 day 1 (C4D1), after less than 7 weeks of nivolumab. Patients all relapsed after autologous stem cell transplantation, and there was variation in brentuximab vedotin exposure. Data came from immunoSEQ multiplex PCR; TCRdb stores just in-frame clones and leaves some out. The table has tens of thousands of clones, around 74% seen once. Sample: peripheral blood mononuclear cells (PBMCs), taken before the fourth cycle of nivolumab. These receptors came from a human donor with classical Hodgkin lymphoma.

The rearrangement links TRBV21-1 to TRBJ2-1; the table's D gene call, TRBD1, was not cross checked with the DNA. TRBV21-1 corresponds to a pseudogene. The CDR3 is 14 amino acids. In DNA, the CDR3 is TGTGCCAGCAGCGAGCGACAGGGGGCTCGGGAGCAGTTCTTC. Its translation: CASSERQGAREQFF.

Written as DNA, the CDR3 is TGTGCCAGTAGCCCAATGGGACGGCAGAACACTGAAGCTTTCTTT. Encoded protein: CASSPMGRQNTEAFF. The chain combines TRBV19 with TRBJ1-1, with D tentatively TRBD1 (5 bases). V was trimmed by 6 bases and J by 1 base, leaving 15 bases between them. Germline CDR1 is LNHDA and CDR2 is SQIVND (reference sequence). This CDR3 comprises 15 residues.

The chain combines TRBV5-8 with TRBJ2-2; the D gene could be TRBD1 or TRBD2 (5 bases each). Germline loops: CDR1 SGHTS, CDR2 YDEGEE. Between the trimmed V and J ends, which lost 0 bases and 4 bases, there was a span of 10 bases. The CDR3 totals 15 residues. The CDR3 loop reads CASSLAGPSTGELFF. As DNA, the CDR3 is TGTGCCAGCAGCTTGGCGGGGCCCTCCACCGGGGAGCTGTTTTTT.

This clone has at least ten counts. V gene TRBV6-5 combines with J gene TRBJ1-5, with a weak D call TRBD1 (5 bases). With 7 bases removed from V and 3 bases from J, the gap between germline ends came to 10 bases. CDR1 is MNHEY and CDR2 is SVGAGI in the germline V gene. This CDR3 contains 13 residues. CDR3 DNA sequence: TGTGCCAGCACCGGGGACTTCAATCAGCCCCAGCATTTT. This translates into CASTGDFNQPQHF.

This clone has only a few counts. The chain combines TRBV19 with TRBJ1-5, with D possibly matching TRBD1 (5 bases). This CDR3 is 15 amino acids long. Germline CDR1 LNHDA, CDR2 SQIVND (reference sequence). The V end lost 7 bases, the J end lost 2 bases, and 15 bases lay between the germline ends. The CDR3 sequence: CASIPGWGGNQPQHF. The CDR3 DNA sequence: TGTGCCAGTATCCCAGGTTGGGGGGGCAATCAGCCCCAGCATTTT.

The V and J genes are TRBV7-6 and TRBJ2-5; D tentatively fits TRBD1 or TRBD2 (5 bases each). The CDR3 loop spans 16 amino acids. The germline V gene encodes CDR1 SGHVS and CDR2 FNYEAQ. Trimming stripped 3 bases from V and 5 bases from J, with 19 bases between. The CDR3 DNA sequence: TGTGCCAGCAGCTTCTACTCCCCGGGGCCCGGGGAGACCCAGTACTTC. Translating it yields CASSFYSPGPGETQYF.

This clone was seen a few times. The chain joins TRBV7-9 to TRBJ1-5; perhaps TRBD1 as D (5 bases). Germline-derived CDR1 and CDR2 are SEHNR and FQNEAQ (reference sequence). This CDR3 spans 15 amino acids. With 5 bases removed from V and 1 base from J, the gap between germline ends came to 12 bases. The CDR3 nucleotides read TGTGCCAGCAGCCTCAGTGGGGCGAGCAATCAGCCCCAGCATTTT. Protein sequence: CASSLSGASNQPQHF.

The chain combines TRBV5-1 with TRBJ2-4; D gene uncertain. The CDR3 runs to 16 residues. CDR1 is SGHRS and CDR2 is YFSETQ in the germline V gene. Deletions cut 4 bases from V and 0 bases from J, with 14 bases between. The CDR3 DNA reads TGCGCCAGCAGCGCGGACCCGGGTCTAGCCAAAAACATTCAGTACTTC. Translating gives CASSADPGLAKNIQYF.

This rearrangement joins TRBV6-1 to TRBJ1-3; D gene uncertain. The CDR3 totals 16 residues. The germline V gene encodes CDR1 MNHNS and CDR2 SASEGT. Trimming took 3 bases from V and 4 from J, leaving 16 bases between them. CDR3 residues: CASSEIGPLGGNTIYF. CDR3 coding DNA: TGTGCCAGCAGTGAGATTGGACCCCTGGGGGGAAACACCATATATTTT.

This chain joins TRBV6-5 and TRBJ2-2; D is undetermined. The CDR3 extends over 13 amino acids. Trimming took off 0 bases at V and 5 bases at J, with 4 bases between the two ends. Germline CDR1 reads MNHEY; CDR2 reads SVGAGI. DNA for the CDR3: TGTGCCAGCAGTTACTCCGGGACCGGGGAGCTGTTTTTT. Amino acids: CASSYSGTGELFF.

The chain carries TRBV19 and TRBJ1-2; D unclear. This CDR3 has 12 amino acids. CDR1 and CDR2 (germline): LNHDA, SQIVND (reference sequence). Between the trimmed V and J ends, which lost 6 bases and 8 bases, there was a span of 13 bases. Written as DNA, the CDR3 is TGTGCCAGTAGCTCCTCTCGTATAGGCTACACCTTC. Amino acids: CASSSSRIGYTF.